This T cell receptor beta chain was captured in a study of blood T cell repertoires in COVID-19. Overall study: Samples taken during acute and convalescent COVID-19 were collected in the United States, Italy and Spain. PBMCs, B-cell-depleted T cells, or T cells were the source of the cDNA or gDNA that made up the material.

Per the authors' pipeline: Cell counts per sample came from amplifying reference gene primers. The protocol was immunoSEQ multiplex PCR, while the TCRdb copy is restricted to in-frame clones and leaves out a portion. V, J and clone size are taken as reported in that table, and D and trimming were inferred from the DNA itself. The table records about 390,000 clones, more than 75% of them present only once. This CDR3 is built from 14 residues. With 5 bases clipped from V and 3 bases from J, the junction kept 4 bases outside the gene matches. Germline CDR1 and CDR2: SGHAT and FQNNGV. As for this clone: A much larger clone is a single base away; this may be a read error.

The Seattle site enrolled patients during active infection and followed them longitudinally. Sequenced input: peripheral blood. The receptor comes from a woman aged 60-75 years with COVID-19, enrolled during active disease. The chain combines TRBV11-2 with TRBJ1-2; 9 bases map to TRBD1. CDR3 in DNA: TGTGCCAGCAGCCCCGGGACAGGGTACTATGGCTACACCTTC. It yields the protein CASSPGTGYYGYTF.